The source of this T cell receptor (beta chain) is a study of blood T cell repertoires in COVID-19 (dated by TCRdb to 2020 to 2022). With regard to the full study: Samples covering the acute and convalescent phases of COVID-19 were provided by collaborators in the United States, Italy and Spain. The material from the prospective study consisted of cDNA or gDNA derived from T cells, B-cell-depleted T cells, or PBMCs. Subjects who had been exposed to COVID-19, were actively infected with it, or had recovered from it provided the deeply sampled blood TCRbeta repertoires that made up the dataset. The repertoires were made available in a free public database intended to serve as a resource for research on the immune response to SARS-CoV-2. Samples came from the ongoing ImmuneRACE study (first 160 participants) plus 1,254 subjects from 6 global collaborators. A de-identified subject ID, COVID-19 status, age in years and sex were almost always included in the sample metadata. HLA class I and class II types, where available, came from metadata supplied by the sample provider rather than from assay-based typing. Findings and caveats that apply to the study as a whole: Clinical and demographic metadata were provided uncurated, with the amount varying by source and participant.

One collaborating source in Seattle enrolled patients during active infection and followed them longitudinally through the course of disease. The collaborating institutions used their own protocols to collect whole blood in K2EDTA tubes. Collaborator samples were shipped for TCRbeta analysis as frozen whole blood, isolated PBMCs, or DNA extracted from either sample type. About this clone itself: The antigen this receptor binds is unknown. No much larger clone is present one base from it, and per-base qualities are unavailable.

V ends up 5 bases short and J 6 bases short, with an unmatched junction base count of 8. CDR1 and CDR2 are drawn from the germline V gene (reference sequence): PRHDT, FYEKMQ. From cysteine to phenylalanine, the CDR3 is 15 amino acids long. Only the CDR3 portion is preserved as DNA: 45 bases, with reading frame beginning at the first base. TCRbeta CDR3 regions were amplified from genomic DNA by means of the immunoSEQ Assay, a bias-controlled multiplex PCR. Concerning the study's data processing: The number of nucleated cells in each sample was estimated by amplification of reference gene primers within the assay. To quantify the absolute abundance of each unique TCRbeta CDR3 rearrangement, sequence reads were collapsed and filtered. Productive Simpson clonality was computed per sample as the square root of Simpson's diversity index over productive rearrangements. The source is immuneACCESS, and TCRdb retained only in-frame sequences with V and J called. Part of the clones is not carried over; for the studies checked, unresolved V genes explain less than half of this, and the remainder is unexplained. The DNA gave D and trimming, while V, J and clone size come from that table. This sample comprises approximately 300,000 clones, 85% to 90% of them detected only once. The top ten hold about 11% of the sample.

The sample was peripheral blood. The source of this sequence is a woman in her thirties with COVID-19, enrolled during active disease. The rearrangement combines TRBV13 with TRBJ2-7; the junction holds 12 bases that match TRBD2. This receptor carries the CDR3 CASSRTGLAGPEQYF. The sequenced DNA is TGTGCCAGCAGCCGGACTGGACTAGCGGGACCCGAGCAGTACTTC.